The clone carrying this TCR beta chain was recorded many times. Looked up from germline, CDR1 is SGHDN and CDR2 is FVKESK. The CDR3 length is 14 residues. Trimming pared 1 base from V and 6 bases from J, leaving 11 bases between. This sample is drawn from a study of early T cells in non-severe SARS-CoV-2 infection. A single record per CDR3 protein comes from TCRdb applying MiXCR to the 5' RACE reads. Of over 45,000 distinct CDR3 sequences in the sample, about 7.7% are singletons; the top ten hold roughly 10%. The material sequenced was whole blood, taken at baseline. The sequence derives from an adult who was a healthcare worker with PCR-confirmed SARS-CoV-2 infection or an uninfected control (not recorded which). The chain uses TRBV14 and TRBJ2-3, with D hard to call. The CDR3 loop reads CASSQVTPVDTQYF. CDR3 nucleotide sequence: TGTGCCAGCAGCCAAGTAACTCCAGTGGATACGCAGTATTTT.